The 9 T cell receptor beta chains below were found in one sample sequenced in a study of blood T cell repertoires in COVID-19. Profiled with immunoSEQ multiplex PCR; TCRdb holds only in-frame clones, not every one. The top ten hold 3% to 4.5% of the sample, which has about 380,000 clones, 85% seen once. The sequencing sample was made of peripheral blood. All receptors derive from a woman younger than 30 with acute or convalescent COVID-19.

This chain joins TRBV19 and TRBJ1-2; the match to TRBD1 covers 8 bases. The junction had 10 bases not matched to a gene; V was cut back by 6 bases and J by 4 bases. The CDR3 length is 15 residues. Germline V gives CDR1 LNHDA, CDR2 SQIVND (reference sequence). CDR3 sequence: CASRDTRDRLYGYTF. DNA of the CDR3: TGTGCCAGTAGGGACACCAGGGACAGGCTCTATGGCTACACCTTC.

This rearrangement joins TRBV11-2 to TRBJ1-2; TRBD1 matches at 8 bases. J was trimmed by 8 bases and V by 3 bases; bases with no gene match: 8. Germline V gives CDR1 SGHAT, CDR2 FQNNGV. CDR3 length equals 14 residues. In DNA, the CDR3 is TGTGCCAGCAGCTTCGACAGGGGTAAGGACGGCTACACCTTC. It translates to CASSFDRGKDGYTF.

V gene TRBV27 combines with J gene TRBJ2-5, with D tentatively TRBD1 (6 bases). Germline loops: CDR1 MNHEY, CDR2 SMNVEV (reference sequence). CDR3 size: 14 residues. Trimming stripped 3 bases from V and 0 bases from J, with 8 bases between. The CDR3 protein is CASSFGQYQETQYF. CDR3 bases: TGTGCCAGCAGTTTCGGACAGTACCAAGAGACCCAGTACTTC.

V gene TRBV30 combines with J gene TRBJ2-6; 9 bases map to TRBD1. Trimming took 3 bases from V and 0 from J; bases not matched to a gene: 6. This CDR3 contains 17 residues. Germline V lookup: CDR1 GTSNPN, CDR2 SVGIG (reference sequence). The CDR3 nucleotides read TGTGCCTGGAGGAGGGACAGGGCTATCTCTGGGGCCAACGTCCTGACTTTC. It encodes CAWRRDRAISGANVLTF.

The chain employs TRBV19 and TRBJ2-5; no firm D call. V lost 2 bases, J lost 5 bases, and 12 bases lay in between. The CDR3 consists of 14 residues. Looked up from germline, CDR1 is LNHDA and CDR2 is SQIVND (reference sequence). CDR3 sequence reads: CASSILATGETQYF. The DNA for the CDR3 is TGTGCCAGTAGTATATTGGCGACTGGGGAGACCCAGTACTTC. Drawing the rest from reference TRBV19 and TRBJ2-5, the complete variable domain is DGGITQSPKYLFRKEGQNVTLSCEQNLNHDAMYWYRQDPGQGLRLIYYSQIVNDFQKGDIAEGYSVSREKKESFPLTVTSAQKNPTAFYLCASSILATGETQYFGPGTRLLVL.

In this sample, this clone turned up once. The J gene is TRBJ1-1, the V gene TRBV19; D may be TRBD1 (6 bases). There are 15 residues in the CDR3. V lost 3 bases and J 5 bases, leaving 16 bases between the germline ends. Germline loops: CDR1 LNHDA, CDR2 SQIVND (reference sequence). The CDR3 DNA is TGTGCCAGTAGTATTAACTCAGGGGCGTCGACTGAAGCTTTCTTT. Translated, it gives CASSINSGASTEAFF.

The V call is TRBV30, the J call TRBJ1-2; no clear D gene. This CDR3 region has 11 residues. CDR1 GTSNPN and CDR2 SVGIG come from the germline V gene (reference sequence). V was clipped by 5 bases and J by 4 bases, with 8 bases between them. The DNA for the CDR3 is TGTGCCTGGGGGAGGGCCTATGGCTACACCTTC. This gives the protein CAWGRAYGYTF.

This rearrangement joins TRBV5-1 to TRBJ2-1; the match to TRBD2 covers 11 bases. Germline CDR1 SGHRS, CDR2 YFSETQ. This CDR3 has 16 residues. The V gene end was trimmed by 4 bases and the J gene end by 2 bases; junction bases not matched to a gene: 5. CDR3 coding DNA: TGCGCCAGCAGCGTGGGACTAGCGGAAACCTACAATGAGCAGTTCTTC. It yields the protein CASSVGLAETYNEQFF.

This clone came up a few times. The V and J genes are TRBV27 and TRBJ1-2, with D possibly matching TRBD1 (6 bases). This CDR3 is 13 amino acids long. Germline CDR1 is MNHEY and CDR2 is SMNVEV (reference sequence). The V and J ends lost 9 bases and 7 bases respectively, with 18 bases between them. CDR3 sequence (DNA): TGTGCCAGTAGAAGGGGGAATATGGTTGGCTACACCTTC. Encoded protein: CASRRGNMVGYTF.